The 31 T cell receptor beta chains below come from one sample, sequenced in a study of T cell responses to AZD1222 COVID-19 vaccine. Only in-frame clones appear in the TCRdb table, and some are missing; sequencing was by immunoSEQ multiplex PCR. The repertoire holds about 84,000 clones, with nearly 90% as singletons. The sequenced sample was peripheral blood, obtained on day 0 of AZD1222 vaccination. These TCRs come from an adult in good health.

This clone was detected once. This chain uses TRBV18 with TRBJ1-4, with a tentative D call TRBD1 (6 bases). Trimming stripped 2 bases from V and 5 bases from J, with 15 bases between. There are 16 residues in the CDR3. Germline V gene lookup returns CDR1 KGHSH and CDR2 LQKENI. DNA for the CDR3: TGTGCCAGCTCACCATCATTAGGGGGTGGAAATGAAAAACTGTTTTTT. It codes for CASSPSLGGGNEKLFF.

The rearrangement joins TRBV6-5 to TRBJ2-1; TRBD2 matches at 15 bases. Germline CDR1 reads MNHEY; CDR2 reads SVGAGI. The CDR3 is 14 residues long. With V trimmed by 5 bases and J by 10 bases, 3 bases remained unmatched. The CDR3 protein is CASSKGLAGGEQFF. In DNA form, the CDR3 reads TGTGCCAGCAGTAAGGGACTAGCGGGAGGCGAGCAGTTCTTC.

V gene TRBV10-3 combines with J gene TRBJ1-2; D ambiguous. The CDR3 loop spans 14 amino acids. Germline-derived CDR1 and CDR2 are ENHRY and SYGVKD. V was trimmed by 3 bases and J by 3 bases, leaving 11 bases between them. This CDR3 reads CAISDARDDYGYTF. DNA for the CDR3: TGTGCCATCAGTGACGCCCGAGACGACTATGGCTACACCTTC.

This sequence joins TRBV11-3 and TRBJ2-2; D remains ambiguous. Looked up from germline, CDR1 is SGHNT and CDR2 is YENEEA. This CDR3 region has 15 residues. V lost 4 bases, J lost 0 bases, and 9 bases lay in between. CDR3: CASSSRNSNTGELFF. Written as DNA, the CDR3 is TGTGCCAGCAGCTCGAGGAACTCGAACACCGGGGAGCTGTTTTTT.

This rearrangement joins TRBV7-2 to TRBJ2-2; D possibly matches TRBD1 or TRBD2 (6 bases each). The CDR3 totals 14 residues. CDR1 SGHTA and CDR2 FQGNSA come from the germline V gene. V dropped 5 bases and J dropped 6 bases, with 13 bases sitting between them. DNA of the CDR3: TGTGCCAGCAGCAAGGGGGGTAGGCCCGGGGAGCTGTTTTTT. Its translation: CASSKGGRPGELFF.

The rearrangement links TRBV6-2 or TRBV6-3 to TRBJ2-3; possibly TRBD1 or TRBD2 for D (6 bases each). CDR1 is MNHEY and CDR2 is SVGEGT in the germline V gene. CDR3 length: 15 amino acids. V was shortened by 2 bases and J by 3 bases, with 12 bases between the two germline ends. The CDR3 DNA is TGTGCCAGCAGTTACGGTCAGGGGAGGACAGATACGCAGTATTTT. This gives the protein CASSYGQGRTDTQYF.

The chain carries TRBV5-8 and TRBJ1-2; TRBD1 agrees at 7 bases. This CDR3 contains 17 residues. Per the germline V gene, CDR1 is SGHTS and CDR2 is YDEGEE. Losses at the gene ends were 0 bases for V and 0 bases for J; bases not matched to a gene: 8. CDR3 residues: CASSLDGTVIANYGYTF. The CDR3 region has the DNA TGTGCCAGCAGCTTGGATGGGACAGTGATAGCTAACTATGGCTACACCTTC.

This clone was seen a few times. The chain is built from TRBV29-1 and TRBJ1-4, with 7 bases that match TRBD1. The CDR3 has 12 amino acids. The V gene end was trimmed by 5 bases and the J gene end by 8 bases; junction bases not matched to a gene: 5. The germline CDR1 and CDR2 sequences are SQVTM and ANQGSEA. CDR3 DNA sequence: TGCAGCGTTTATACAGGGGACGAAAAACTGTTTTTT. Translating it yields CSVYTGDEKLFF.

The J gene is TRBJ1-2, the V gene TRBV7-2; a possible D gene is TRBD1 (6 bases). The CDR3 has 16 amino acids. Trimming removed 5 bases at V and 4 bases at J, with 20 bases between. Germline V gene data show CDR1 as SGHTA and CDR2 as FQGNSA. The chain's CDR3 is CASSPSHRVQGYGYTF. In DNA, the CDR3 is TGTGCCAGCAGCCCGAGCCACAGGGTACAAGGCTATGGCTACACCTTC.

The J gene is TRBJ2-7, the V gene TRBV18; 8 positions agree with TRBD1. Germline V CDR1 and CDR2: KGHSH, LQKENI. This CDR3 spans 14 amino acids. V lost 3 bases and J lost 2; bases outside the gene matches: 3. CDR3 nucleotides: TGTGCCAGCTCACCCTCGACAGGGGCCTACGAGCAGTACTTC. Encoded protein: CASSPSTGAYEQYF.

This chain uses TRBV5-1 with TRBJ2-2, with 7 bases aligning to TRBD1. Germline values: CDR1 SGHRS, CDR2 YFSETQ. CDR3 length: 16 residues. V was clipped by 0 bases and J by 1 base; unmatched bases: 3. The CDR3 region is CASSLGTGLNTGELFF. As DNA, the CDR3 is TGCGCCAGCAGCTTGGGGACAGGCTTGAACACCGGGGAGCTGTTTTTT.

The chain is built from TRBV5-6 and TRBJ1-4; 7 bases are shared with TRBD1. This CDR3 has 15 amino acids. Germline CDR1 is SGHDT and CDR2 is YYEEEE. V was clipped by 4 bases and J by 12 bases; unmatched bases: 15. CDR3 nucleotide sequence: TGTGCCAGCAGCCGCTGGACAGGCGGACGGGTCCAACTGTTTTTT. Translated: CASSRWTGGRVQLFF.

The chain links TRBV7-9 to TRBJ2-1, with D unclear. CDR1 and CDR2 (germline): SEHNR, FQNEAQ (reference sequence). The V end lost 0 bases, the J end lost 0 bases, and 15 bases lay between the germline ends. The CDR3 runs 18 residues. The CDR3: CASSLAAGVAGSYNEQFF. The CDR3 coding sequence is TGTGCCAGCAGCTTAGCCGCCGGTGTTGCTGGCTCCTACAATGAGCAGTTCTTC.

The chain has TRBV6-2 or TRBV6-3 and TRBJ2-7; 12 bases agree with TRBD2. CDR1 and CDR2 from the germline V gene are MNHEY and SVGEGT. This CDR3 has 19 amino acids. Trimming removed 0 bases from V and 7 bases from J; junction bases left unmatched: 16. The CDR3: CASSYSTGASGRAKVEQYF. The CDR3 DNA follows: TGTGCCAGCAGTTACTCGACTGGTGCTAGCGGGAGGGCCAAAGTAGAGCAGTACTTC.

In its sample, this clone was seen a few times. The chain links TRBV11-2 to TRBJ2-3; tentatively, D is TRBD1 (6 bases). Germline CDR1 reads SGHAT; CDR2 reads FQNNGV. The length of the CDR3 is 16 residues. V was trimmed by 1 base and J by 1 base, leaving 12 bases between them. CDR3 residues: CASSLAAGVGTDTQYF. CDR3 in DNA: TGTGCCAGCAGCTTAGCCGCAGGGGTGGGCACAGATACGCAGTATTTT.

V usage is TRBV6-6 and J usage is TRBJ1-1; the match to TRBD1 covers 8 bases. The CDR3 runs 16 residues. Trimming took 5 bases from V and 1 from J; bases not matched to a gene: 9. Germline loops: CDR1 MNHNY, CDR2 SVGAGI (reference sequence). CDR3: CASSTSTGTGNTEAFF. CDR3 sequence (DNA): TGTGCCAGCAGTACATCGACCGGGACAGGGAACACTGAAGCTTTCTTT.

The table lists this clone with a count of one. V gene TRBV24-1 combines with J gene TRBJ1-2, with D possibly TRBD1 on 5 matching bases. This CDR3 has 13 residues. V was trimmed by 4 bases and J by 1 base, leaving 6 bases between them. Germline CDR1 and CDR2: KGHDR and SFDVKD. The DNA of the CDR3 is TGTGCCACCAGTGACGACAGTAACTATGGCTACACCTTC. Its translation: CATSDDSNYGYTF.

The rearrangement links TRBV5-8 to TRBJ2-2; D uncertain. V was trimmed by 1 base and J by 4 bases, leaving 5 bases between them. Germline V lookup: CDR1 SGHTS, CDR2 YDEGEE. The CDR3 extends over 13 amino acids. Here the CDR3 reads CASSLTVTGELFF. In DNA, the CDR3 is TGTGCCAGCAGCTTGACAGTCACCGGGGAGCTGTTTTTT.

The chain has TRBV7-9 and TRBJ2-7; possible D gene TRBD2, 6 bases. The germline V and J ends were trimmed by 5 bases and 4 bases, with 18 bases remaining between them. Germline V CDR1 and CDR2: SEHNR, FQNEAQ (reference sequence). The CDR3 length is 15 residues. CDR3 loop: CASSAPGTPIYEQYF. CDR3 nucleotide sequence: TGTGCCAGCAGCGCACCGGGGACTCCCATATACGAGCAGTACTTC. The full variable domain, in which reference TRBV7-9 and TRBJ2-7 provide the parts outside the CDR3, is DTGVSQNPRHKITKRGQNVTFRCDPISEHNRLYWYRQTLGQGPEFLTYFQNEAQLEKSRLLSDRFSAERPKGSFSTLEIQRTEQGDSAMYLCASSAPGTPIYEQYFGPGTRLTVT.

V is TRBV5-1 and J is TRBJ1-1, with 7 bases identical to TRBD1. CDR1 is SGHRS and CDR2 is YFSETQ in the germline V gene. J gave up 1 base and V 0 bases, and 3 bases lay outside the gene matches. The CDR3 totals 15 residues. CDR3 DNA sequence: TGCGCCAGCAGCTTGGCAGGGGGATGGAACACTGAAGCTTTCTTT. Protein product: CASSLAGGWNTEAFF.

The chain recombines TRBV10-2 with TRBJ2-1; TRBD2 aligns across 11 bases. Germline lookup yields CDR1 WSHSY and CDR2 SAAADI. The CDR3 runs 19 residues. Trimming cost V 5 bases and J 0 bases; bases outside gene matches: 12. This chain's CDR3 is CASSPPGLADPTSYNEQFF. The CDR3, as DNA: TGCGCCAGCAGTCCCCCGGGACTAGCGGACCCCACCTCCTACAATGAGCAGTTCTTC.

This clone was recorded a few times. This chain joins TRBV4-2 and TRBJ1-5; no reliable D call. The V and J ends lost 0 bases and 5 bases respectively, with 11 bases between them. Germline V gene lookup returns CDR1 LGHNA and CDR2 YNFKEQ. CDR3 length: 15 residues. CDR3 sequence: CASSQDWADYQPQHF. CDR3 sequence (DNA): TGTGCCAGCAGCCAAGATTGGGCAGATTATCAGCCCCAGCATTTT.

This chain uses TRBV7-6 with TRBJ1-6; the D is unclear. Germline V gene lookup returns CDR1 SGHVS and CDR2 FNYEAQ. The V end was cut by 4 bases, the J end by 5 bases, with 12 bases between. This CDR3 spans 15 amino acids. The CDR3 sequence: CASSWSGPNNSPLHF. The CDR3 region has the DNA TGTGCCAGCAGCTGGTCCGGGCCCAATAATTCACCCCTCCACTTT.

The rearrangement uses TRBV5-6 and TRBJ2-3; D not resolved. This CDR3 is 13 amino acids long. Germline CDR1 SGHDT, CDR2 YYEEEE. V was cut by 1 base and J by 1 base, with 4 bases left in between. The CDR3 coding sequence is TGTGCCAGCAGCTTGTCTGGCACAGATACGCAGTATTTT. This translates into CASSLSGTDTQYF.

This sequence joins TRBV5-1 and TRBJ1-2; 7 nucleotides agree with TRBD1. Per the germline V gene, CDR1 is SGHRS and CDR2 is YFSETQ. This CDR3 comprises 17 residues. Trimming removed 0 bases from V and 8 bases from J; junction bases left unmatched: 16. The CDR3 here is CASSLAGTDVRVDGYTF. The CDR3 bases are TGCGCCAGCAGCTTGGCCGGGACAGACGTACGAGTTGACGGCTACACCTTC.

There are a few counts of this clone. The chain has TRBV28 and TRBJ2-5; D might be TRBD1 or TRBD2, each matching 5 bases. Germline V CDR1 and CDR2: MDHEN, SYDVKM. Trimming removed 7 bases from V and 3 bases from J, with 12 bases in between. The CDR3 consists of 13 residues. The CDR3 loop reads CASIRGREETQYF. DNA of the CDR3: TGTGCCAGCATCCGGGGCAGAGAAGAGACCCAGTACTTC.

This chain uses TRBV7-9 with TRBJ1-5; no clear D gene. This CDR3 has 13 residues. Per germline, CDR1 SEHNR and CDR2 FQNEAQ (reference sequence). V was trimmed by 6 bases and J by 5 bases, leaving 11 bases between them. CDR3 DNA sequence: TGTGCCAGCAGTAAATTAGACGATCAGCCCCAGCATTTT. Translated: CASSKLDDQPQHF.

The CDR3 DNA sequence: TGTGCCAGCAGCGTAGCCTTGGGTCTGAACACTGAAGCTTTCTTT. This encodes CASSVALGLNTEAFF. The chain employs TRBV9 and TRBJ1-1; D ambiguous. V was clipped by 0 bases and J by 0 bases, with 9 bases between them. Germline values: CDR1 SGDLS, CDR2 YYNGEE. The CDR3 covers 15 residues.

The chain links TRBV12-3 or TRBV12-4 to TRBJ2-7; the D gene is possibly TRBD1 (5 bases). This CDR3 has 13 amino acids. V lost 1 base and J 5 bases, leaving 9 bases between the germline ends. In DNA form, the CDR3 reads TGTGCCAGCAGTTTAGGCAGGGTAAACGAGCAGTACTTC. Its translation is CASSLGRVNEQYF.

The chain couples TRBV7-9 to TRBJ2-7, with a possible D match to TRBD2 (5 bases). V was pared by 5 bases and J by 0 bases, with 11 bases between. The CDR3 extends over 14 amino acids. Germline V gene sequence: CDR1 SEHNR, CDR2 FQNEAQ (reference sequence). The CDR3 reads CASSEGGGSYEQYF. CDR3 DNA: TGTGCCAGCAGCGAGGGCGGAGGCTCCTACGAGCAGTACTTC.

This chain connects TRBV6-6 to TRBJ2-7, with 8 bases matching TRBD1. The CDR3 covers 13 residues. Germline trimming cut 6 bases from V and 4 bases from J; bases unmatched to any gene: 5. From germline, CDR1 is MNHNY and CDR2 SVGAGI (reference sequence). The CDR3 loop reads CASRSRGRYEQYF. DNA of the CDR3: TGTGCCAGCAGAAGCAGGGGGCGTTACGAGCAGTACTTC.